This TCR beta chain is drawn from a study of blood T cell repertoires in COVID-19. Overall study: The study drew acute and convalescent COVID-19 samples from the United States, Italy and Spain. PBMCs, B-cell-depleted T cells, or T cells provided the cDNA or gDNA that made up the material.

The ends lost 4 bases at V and 5 bases at J; junction bases unmatched: 7. Germline V gene lookup returns CDR1 SGHTA and CDR2 FQGTGA. CDR3 size: 16 residues. Authors' data handling: Reference gene primer amplification yielded estimated nucleated cell counts. The method was immunoSEQ multiplex PCR; TCRdb's version includes in-frame clones alone and lacks a portion of them. V and J calls and clone size are as listed in that table; D and trimming were resolved from the DNA. The table has 200,000 to 250,000 clones, 80% to 85% seen once. Sequencing input: peripheral blood. The source of this sequence is a woman aged 25 to 39 who had recovered from COVID-19. The chain links TRBV7-3 to TRBJ2-2; 10 positions agree with TRBD2. The CDR3: CASSSGSGRGTGELFF. Here the CDR3 DNA reads TGTGCCAGCAGCTCGGGGAGCGGGAGGGGGACCGGGGAGCTGTTTTTT. The complete variable domain, with remaining parts taken from reference TRBV7-3 and TRBJ2-2, reads GAGVSQTPSNKVTEKGKYVELRCDPISGHTALYWYRQSLGQGPEFLIYFQGTGAADDSGLPNDRFFAVRPEGSVSTLKIQRTERGDSAVYLCASSSGSGRGTGELFFGEGSRLTVL.